This is a list of T cell receptor beta chains from one sample in a study of blood T cell repertoires in COVID-19. Measured with immunoSEQ multiplex PCR; TCRdb has only the in-frame clones, and not every one. The sample records roughly 90,000 clones, around 85% being singletons. The sequencing input was peripheral blood. All receptors come from a man older than 75 with acute or convalescent COVID-19. Both conserved end residues are part of each CDR3. The D gene is left open where the match is weak. Clone size is shown for a subset of rows, as once, few, many or a class of expanded clone.

abundance: -
v_gene: TRBV23-1
d_gene: -
j_gene: TRBJ2-2
CDR3nt: TGCGCCAGCACCCCGACTAGGGGAATTCTCACCGGGAACACCGGGGAGCTGTTTTTT
CDR3aa: CASTPTRGILTGNTGELFF

abundance: -
v_gene: TRBV2
d_gene: -
j_gene: TRBJ2-7
CDR3nt: TGTGCCAGCGGCCGGGACACCCCTCTAGCCGAGCAGTACTTC
CDR3aa: CASGRDTPLAEQYF

abundance: -
v_gene: TRBV4-2
d_gene: TRBD1
j_gene: TRBJ2-7
CDR3nt: TGTGCCAGCAGCGTTGGACAGGGCCTCTACGAGCAGTACTTC
CDR3aa: CASSVGQGLYEQYF

abundance: -
v_gene: TRBV2
d_gene: TRBD2
j_gene: TRBJ2-2
CDR3nt: TGTGCCAGCAACGGGGGGGGCAACACCGGGGAGCTGTTTTTT
CDR3aa: CASNGGGNTGELFF

abundance: -
v_gene: TRBV29-1
d_gene: -
j_gene: TRBJ1-1
CDR3nt: TGCAGCGTTGTCCAGTACACTGAAGCTTTCTTT
CDR3aa: CSVVQYTEAFF

abundance: -
v_gene: TRBV11-2
d_gene: TRBD1
j_gene: TRBJ1-2
CDR3nt: TGTGCCAGCAGCTTAGAGGACAGGGGAACGAACACCTTC
CDR3aa: CASSLEDRGTNTF

abundance: -
v_gene: TRBV5-1
d_gene: TRBD1
j_gene: TRBJ1-3
CDR3nt: TGCGCCAGCAGCTTGTTGGGACAGGGTGTTTTTGGGGGCTCTGGAAACACCATATATTTT
CDR3aa: CASSLLGQGVFGGSGNTIYF

abundance: -
v_gene: TRBV10-3
d_gene: TRBD1
j_gene: TRBJ2-7
CDR3nt: TGTGCCATCAGTGAGGAACCGGGACAGTCGTCCTACGAGCAGTACTTC
CDR3aa: CAISEEPGQSSYEQYF

abundance: -
v_gene: TRBV6-5
d_gene: -
j_gene: TRBJ2-3
CDR3nt: TGTGCCAGCAGTTACGGCTATAGCGGTAGCACAGATACGCAGTATTTT
CDR3aa: CASSYGYSGSTDTQYF

abundance: -
v_gene: TRBV19
d_gene: -
j_gene: TRBJ2-1
CDR3nt: TGTGCCAGTAGTGGAGGGGACCTTTCTTCCTACAATGAGCAGTTCTTC
CDR3aa: CASSGGDLSSYNEQFF

abundance: -
v_gene: TRBV3-1/TRBV3-2
d_gene: TRBD1
j_gene: TRBJ2-5
CDR3nt: TGTGCCAGCAGACCCGGGACAGCAGAGGGGGAGACCCAGTACTTC
CDR3aa: CASRPGTAEGETQYF

abundance: -
v_gene: TRBV2
d_gene: -
j_gene: TRBJ1-1
CDR3nt: TGTGCCAGCAGTGAGGGGAGTCCAAATCGGGACACTGAAGCTTTCTTT
CDR3aa: CASSEGSPNRDTEAFF

abundance: -
v_gene: TRBV11-2
d_gene: -
j_gene: TRBJ1-1
CDR3nt: TGTGCCAGCAGCTTAGTCAGGGACACTGAAGCTTTCTTT
CDR3aa: CASSLVRDTEAFF

abundance: -
v_gene: TRBV28
d_gene: TRBD2
j_gene: TRBJ2-5
CDR3nt: TGTGCCAGCAGTTTGGGGGGGAGAGAGACCCAGTACTTC
CDR3aa: CASSLGGRETQYF

abundance: few
v_gene: TRBV19
d_gene: TRBD1
j_gene: TRBJ2-2
CDR3nt: TGTGCCAGTAGTATACTTGGGACAGGGAGCACCGGGGAGCTGTTTTTT
CDR3aa: CASSILGTGSTGELFF

abundance: once
v_gene: TRBV30
d_gene: -
j_gene: TRBJ1-6
CDR3nt: TGTGCCTGGAGCCCGCGGCAGGGGTCACCCCTCCACTTT
CDR3aa: CAWSPRQGSPLHF

abundance: -
v_gene: TRBV5-1
d_gene: TRBD1
j_gene: TRBJ1-1
CDR3nt: TGCGCCAGCAGCGCCGGGACAGGGGTTGTGGACACTGAAGCTTTCTTT
CDR3aa: CASSAGTGVVDTEAFF

abundance: -
v_gene: TRBV11-2
d_gene: -
j_gene: TRBJ1-1
CDR3nt: TGTGCCAGCAGCTTAAATACGGGCGGGGGGGAAGCTTTCTTT
CDR3aa: CASSLNTGGGEAFF

abundance: -
v_gene: TRBV9
d_gene: -
j_gene: TRBJ1-1
CDR3nt: TGTGCCAGCAGCGTAGCAGGGCCCGACACTGAAGCTTTCTTT
CDR3aa: CASSVAGPDTEAFF

abundance: few
v_gene: TRBV10-2
d_gene: -
j_gene: TRBJ1-5
CDR3nt: TGCGCCAGCAGTGAAGGGGGAAATCAGCCCCAGCATTTT
CDR3aa: CASSEGGNQPQHF

abundance: -
v_gene: TRBV11-3
d_gene: TRBD2
j_gene: TRBJ2-1
CDR3nt: TGTGCCAGCCAACGACTAGCGGGATCCAATGAGCAGTTCTTC
CDR3aa: CASQRLAGSNEQFF

abundance: -
v_gene: TRBV5-8
d_gene: -
j_gene: TRBJ2-2
CDR3nt: TGTGCCAGCGGACGACAGATGAGCGGGGAGCTGTTTTTT
CDR3aa: CASGRQMSGELFF

abundance: -
v_gene: TRBV6-2/TRBV6-3
d_gene: TRBD2
j_gene: TRBJ2-1
CDR3nt: TGTGCCAGCAGTTACCCTACTAGCGGGAAAGACAATGAGCAGTTCTTC
CDR3aa: CASSYPTSGKDNEQFF

abundance: few
v_gene: TRBV28
d_gene: -
j_gene: TRBJ2-7
CDR3nt: TGTGCCAGCAGTTTTGCGGGGAACTCCTACGAGCAGTACTTC
CDR3aa: CASSFAGNSYEQYF